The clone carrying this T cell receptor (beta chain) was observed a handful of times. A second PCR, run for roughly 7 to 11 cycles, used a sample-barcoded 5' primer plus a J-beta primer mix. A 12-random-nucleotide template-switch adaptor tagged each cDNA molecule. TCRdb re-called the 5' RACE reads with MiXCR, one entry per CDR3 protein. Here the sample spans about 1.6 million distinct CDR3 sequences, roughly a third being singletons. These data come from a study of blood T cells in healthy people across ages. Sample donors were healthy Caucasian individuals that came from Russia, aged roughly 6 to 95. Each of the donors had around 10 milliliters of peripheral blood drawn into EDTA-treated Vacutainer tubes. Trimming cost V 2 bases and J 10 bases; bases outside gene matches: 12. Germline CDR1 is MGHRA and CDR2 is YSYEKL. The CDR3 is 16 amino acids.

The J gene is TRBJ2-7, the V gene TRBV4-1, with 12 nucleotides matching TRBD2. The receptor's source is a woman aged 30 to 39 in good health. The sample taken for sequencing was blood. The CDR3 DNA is TGCGCCAGCAGCCAAAGCCTAGCGGGGGGGCCGAATCGTCAGTACTTC. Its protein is CASSQSLAGGPNRQYF.